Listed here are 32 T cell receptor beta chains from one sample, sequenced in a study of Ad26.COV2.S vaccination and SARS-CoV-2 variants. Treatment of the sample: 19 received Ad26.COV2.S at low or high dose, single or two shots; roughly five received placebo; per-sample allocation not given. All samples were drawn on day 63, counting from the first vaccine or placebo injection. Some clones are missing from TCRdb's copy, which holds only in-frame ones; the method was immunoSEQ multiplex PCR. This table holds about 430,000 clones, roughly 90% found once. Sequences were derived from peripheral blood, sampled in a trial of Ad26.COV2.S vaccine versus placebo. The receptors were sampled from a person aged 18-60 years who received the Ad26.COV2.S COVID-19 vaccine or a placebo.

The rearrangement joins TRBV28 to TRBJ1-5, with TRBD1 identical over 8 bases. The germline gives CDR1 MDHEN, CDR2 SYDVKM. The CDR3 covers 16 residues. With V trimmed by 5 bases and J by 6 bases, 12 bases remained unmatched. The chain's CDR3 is CASSLPDRVIVQPQHF. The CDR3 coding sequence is TGTGCCAGCAGTCTTCCGGACAGGGTGATTGTTCAGCCCCAGCATTTT.

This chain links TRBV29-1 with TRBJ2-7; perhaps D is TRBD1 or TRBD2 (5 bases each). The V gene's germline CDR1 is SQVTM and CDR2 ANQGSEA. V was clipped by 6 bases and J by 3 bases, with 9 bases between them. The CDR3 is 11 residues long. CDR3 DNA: TGCAGCGTGGGGGTGGGCTACGAGCAGTACTTC. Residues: CSVGVGYEQYF.

CDR3 residues: CASSPLGVAGAPDTQYF. The CDR3 DNA follows: TGTGCCAGCAGCCCCTTGGGAGTAGCGGGAGCCCCAGATACGCAGTATTTT. The chain recombines TRBV7-8 with TRBJ2-3; 9 bases align to TRBD2. The CDR3 is made up of 17 amino acids. Germline CDR1 and CDR2: SGHVS and FQNEAQ. V was pared by 5 bases and J by 4 bases, with 13 bases of the junction left unmatched.

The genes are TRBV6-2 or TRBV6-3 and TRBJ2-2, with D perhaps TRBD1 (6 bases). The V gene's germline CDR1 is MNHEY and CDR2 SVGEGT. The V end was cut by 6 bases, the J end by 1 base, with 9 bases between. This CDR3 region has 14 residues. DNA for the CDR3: TGTGCCAGCAGCAGGGGTTGGAACACCGGGGAGCTGTTTTTT. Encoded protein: CASSRGWNTGELFF.

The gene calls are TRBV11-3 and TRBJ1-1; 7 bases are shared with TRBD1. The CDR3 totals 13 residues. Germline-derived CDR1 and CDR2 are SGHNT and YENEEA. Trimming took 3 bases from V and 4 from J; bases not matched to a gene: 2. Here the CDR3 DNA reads TGTGCCAGCAGCTTGGGGACAGCCACTGAAGCTTTCTTT. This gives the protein CASSLGTATEAFF.

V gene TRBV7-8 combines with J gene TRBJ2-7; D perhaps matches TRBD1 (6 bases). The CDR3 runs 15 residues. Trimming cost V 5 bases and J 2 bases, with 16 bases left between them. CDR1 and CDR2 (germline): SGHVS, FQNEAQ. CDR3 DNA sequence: TGTGCCAGCAGCCCGGTGGACAGTTTAACCTACGAGCAGTACTTC. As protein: CASSPVDSLTYEQYF.

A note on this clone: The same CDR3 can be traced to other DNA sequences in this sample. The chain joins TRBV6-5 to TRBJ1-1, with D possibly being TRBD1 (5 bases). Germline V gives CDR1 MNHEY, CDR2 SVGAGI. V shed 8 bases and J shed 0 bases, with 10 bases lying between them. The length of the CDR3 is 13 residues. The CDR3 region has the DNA TGTGCCAGCCGGGGACGGATGAACACTGAAGCTTTCTTT. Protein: CASRGRMNTEAFF.

CDR3 amino acids: CAWSVAGTGMEKLFF. The CDR3 DNA is TGTGCCTGGAGTGTAGCCGGGACAGGGATGGAAAAACTGTTTTTT. The chain employs TRBV30 and TRBJ1-4, with 9 bases fitting TRBD1. J gave up 8 bases and V 0 bases, and 7 bases lay outside the gene matches. From germline, CDR1 is GTSNPN and CDR2 SVGIG (reference sequence). The CDR3 sequence is 15 residues long.

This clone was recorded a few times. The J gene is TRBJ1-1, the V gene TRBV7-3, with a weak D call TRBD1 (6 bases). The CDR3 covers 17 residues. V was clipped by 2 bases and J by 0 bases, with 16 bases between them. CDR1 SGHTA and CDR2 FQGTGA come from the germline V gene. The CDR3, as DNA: TGTGCCAGCAGCTTACAGTCCCTCGGACAGATGAACACTGAAGCTTTCTTT. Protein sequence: CASSLQSLGQMNTEAFF.

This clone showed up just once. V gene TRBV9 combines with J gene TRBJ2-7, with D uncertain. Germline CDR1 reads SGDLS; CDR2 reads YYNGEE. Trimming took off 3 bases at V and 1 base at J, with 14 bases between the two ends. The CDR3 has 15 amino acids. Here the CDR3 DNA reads TGTGCCAGCAGCGCCACCGACGGCACATCCTACGAGCAGTACTTC. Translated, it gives CASSATDGTSYEQYF. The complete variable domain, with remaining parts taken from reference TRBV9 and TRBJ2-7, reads DSGVTQTPKHLITATGQRVTLRCSPRSGDLSVYWYQQSLDQGLQFLIQYYNGEERAKGNILERFSAQQFPDLHSELNLSSLELGDSALYFCASSATDGTSYEQYFGPGTRLTVT.

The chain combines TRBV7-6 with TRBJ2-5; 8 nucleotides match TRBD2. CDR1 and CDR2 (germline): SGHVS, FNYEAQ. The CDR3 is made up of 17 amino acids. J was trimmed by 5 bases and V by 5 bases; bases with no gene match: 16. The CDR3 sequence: CASSTGIIPGRVETQYF. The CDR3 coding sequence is TGTGCCAGCAGCACCGGAATAATCCCCGGGAGGGTGGAGACCCAGTACTTC.

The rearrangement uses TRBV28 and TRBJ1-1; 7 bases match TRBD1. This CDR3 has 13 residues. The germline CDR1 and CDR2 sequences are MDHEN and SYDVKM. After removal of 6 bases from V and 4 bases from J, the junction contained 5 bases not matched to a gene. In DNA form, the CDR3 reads TGTGCCAGCAGGGCAGGGGGTGGCACTGAAGCTTTCTTT. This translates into CASRAGGGTEAFF. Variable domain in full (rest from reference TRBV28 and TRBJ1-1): DVKVTQSSRYLVKRTGEKVFLECVQDMDHENMFWYRQDPGLGLRLIYFSYDVKMKEKGDIPEGYSVSREKKERFSLILESASTNQTSMYLCASRAGGGTEAFFGQGTRLTVV.

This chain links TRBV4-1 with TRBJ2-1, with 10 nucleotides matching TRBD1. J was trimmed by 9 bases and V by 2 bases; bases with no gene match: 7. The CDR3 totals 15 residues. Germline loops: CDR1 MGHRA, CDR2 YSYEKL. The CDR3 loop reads CASSQPDRGHGEQFF. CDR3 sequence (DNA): TGCGCCAGCAGCCAACCAGACAGGGGGCATGGTGAGCAGTTCTTC.

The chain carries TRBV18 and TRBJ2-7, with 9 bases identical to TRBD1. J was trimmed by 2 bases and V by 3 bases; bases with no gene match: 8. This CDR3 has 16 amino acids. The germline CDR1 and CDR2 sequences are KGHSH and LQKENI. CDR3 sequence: CASSPPPGQGTYEQYF. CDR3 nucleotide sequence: TGTGCCAGCTCACCCCCACCGGGACAGGGTACCTACGAGCAGTACTTC. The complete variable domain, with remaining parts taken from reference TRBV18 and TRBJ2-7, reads NAGVMQNPRHLVRRRGQEARLRCSPMKGHSHVYWYRQLPEEGLKFMVYLQKENIIDESGMPKERFSAEFPKEGPSILRIQQVVRGDSAAYFCASSPPPGQGTYEQYFGPGTRLTVT.

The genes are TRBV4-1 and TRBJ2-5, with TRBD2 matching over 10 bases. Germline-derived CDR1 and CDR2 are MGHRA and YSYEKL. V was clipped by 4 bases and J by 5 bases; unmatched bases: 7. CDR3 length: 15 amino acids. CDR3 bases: TGCGCCAGCAGCCCGCTAGCGGGAGATGTGGAGACCCAGTACTTC. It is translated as CASSPLAGDVETQYF.

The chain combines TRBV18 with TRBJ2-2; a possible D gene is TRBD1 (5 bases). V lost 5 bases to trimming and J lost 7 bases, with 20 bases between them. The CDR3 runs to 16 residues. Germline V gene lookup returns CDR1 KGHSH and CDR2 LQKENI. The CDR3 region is CASSSFSGPKDGELFF. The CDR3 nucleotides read TGTGCCAGCTCATCTTTTTCAGGGCCAAAGGACGGGGAGCTGTTTTTT.

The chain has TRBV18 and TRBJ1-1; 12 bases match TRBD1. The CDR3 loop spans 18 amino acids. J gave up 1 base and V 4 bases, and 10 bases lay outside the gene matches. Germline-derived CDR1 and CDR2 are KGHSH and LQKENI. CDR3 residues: CASSLSPGQGARNTEAFF. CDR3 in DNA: TGTGCCAGCTCACTTTCCCCGGGACAGGGGGCACGGAACACTGAAGCTTTCTTT.

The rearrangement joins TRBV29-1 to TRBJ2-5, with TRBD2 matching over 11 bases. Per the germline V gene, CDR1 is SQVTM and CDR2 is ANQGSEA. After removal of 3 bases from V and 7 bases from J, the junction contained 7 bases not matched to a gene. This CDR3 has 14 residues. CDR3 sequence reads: CSVDIAGGFGTQYF. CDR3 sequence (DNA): TGCAGCGTTGATATAGCGGGAGGGTTTGGGACCCAGTACTTC. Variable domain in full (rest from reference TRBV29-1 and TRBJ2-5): SAVISQKPSRDICQRGTSLTIQCQVDSQVTMMFWYRQQPGQSLTLIATANQGSEATYESGFVIDKFPISRPNLTFSTLTVSNMSPEDSSIYLCSVDIAGGFGTQYFGPGTRLLVL.

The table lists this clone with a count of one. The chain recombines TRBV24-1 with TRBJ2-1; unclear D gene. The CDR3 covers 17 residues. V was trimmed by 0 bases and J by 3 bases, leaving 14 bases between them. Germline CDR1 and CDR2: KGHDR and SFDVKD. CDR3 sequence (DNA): TGTGCCACCAGTGATTTGCCCAGCCGAACAAACTACAATGAGCAGTTCTTC. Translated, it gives CATSDLPSRTNYNEQFF.

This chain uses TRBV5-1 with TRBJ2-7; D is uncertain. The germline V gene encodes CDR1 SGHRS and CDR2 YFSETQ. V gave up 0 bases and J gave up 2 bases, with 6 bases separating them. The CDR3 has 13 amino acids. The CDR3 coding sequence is TGCGCCAGCAGCTTGGAGGGAACCTACGAGCAGTACTTC. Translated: CASSLEGTYEQYF.

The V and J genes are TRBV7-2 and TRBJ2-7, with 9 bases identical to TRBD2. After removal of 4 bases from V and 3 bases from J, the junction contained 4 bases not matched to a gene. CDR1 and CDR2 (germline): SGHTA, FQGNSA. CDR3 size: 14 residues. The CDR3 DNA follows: TGTGCCAGCAGCTCAAGCGGGGGGTTCTACGAGCAGTACTTC. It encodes CASSSSGGFYEQYF.

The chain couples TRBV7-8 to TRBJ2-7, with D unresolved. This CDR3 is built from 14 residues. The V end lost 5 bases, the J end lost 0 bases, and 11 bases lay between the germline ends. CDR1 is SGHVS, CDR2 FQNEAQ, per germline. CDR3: CASSENRPSYEQYF. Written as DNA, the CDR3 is TGTGCCAGCAGCGAAAATAGGCCCTCCTACGAGCAGTACTTC. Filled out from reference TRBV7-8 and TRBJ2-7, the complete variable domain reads GAGVSQSPRYKVAKRGQDVALRCDPISGHVSLFWYQQALGQGPEFLTYFQNEAQLDKSGLPSDRFFAERPEGSVSTLKIQRTQQEDSAVYLCASSENRPSYEQYFGPGTRLTVT.

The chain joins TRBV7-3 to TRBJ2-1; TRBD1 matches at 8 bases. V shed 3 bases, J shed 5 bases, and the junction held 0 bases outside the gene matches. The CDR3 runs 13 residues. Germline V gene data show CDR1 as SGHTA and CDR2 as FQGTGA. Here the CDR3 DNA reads TGTGCCAGCAGCTTGGGACAGGACAATGAGCAGTTCTTC. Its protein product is CASSLGQDNEQFF.

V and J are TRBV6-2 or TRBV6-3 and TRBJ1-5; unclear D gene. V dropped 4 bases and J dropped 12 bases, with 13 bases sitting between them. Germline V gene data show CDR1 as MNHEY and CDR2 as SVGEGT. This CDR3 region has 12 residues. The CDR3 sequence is CASSLNSLYQHF. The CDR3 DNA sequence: TGTGCCAGCAGTTTAAACAGTCTCTACCAGCATTTT.

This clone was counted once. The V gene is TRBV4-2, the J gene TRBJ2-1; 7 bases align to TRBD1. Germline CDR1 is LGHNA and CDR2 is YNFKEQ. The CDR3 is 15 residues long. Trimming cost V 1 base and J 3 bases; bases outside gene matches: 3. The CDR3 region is CASSQGGQVYNEQFF. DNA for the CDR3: TGTGCCAGCAGCCAAGGTGGACAGGTCTACAATGAGCAGTTCTTC.

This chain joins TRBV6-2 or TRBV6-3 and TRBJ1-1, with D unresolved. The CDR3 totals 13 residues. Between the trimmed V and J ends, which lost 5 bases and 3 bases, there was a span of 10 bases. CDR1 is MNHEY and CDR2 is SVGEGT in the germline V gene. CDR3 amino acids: CASSRRVDTEAFF. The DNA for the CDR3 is TGTGCCAGCAGTAGGCGCGTGGACACTGAAGCTTTCTTT.

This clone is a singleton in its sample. Here the CDR3 reads CASRRQGGYEQYF. As DNA, the CDR3 is TGTGCCAGCAGGCGACAGGGGGGCTACGAGCAGTACTTC. V is TRBV6-5 and J is TRBJ2-7; 9 bases line up with TRBD1. Germline lookup yields CDR1 MNHEY and CDR2 SVGAGI. J was trimmed by 3 bases and V by 6 bases; bases with no gene match: 3. CDR3 length: 13 amino acids.

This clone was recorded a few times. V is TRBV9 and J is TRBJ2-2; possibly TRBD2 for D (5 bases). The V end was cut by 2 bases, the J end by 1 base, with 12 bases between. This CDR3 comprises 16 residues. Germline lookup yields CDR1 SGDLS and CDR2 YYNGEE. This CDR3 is CASSVAGLKNTGELFF. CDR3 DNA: TGTGCCAGCAGCGTGGCAGGACTCAAGAACACCGGGGAGCTGTTTTTT.

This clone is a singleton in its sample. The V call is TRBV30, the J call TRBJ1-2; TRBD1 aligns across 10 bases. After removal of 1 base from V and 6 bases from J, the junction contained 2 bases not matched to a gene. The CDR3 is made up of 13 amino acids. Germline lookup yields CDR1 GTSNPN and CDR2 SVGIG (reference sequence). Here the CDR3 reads CAWSAGTGDGYTF. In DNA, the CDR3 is TGTGCCTGGAGTGCCGGGACAGGGGATGGCTACACCTTC.

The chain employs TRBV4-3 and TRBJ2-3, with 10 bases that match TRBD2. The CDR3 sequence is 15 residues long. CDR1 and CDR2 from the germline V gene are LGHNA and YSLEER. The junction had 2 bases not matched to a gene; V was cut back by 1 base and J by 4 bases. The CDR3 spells CASSQGAGGADTQYF. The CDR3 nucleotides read TGCGCCAGCAGCCAAGGAGCGGGAGGGGCAGATACGCAGTATTTT.

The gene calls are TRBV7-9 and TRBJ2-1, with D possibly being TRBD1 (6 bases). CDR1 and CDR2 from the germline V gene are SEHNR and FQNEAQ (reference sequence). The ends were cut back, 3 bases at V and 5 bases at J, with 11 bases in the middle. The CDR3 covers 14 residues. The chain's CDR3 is CASSFRGRHNEQFF. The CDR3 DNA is TGTGCCAGCAGCTTCAGGGGTAGGCACAATGAGCAGTTCTTC. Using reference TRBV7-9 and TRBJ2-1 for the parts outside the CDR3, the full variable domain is DTGVSQNPRHKITKRGQNVTFRCDPISEHNRLYWYRQTLGQGPEFLTYFQNEAQLEKSRLLSDRFSAERPKGSFSTLEIQRTEQGDSAMYLCASSFRGRHNEQFFGPGTRLTVL.

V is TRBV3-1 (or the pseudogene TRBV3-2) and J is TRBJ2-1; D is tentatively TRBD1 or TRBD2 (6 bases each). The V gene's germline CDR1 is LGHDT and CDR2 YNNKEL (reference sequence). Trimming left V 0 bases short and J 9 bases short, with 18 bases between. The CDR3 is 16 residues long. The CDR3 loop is CASSQDIGGRGVEQFF. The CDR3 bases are TGTGCCAGCAGCCAAGATATCGGGGGCCGAGGTGTTGAGCAGTTCTTC.